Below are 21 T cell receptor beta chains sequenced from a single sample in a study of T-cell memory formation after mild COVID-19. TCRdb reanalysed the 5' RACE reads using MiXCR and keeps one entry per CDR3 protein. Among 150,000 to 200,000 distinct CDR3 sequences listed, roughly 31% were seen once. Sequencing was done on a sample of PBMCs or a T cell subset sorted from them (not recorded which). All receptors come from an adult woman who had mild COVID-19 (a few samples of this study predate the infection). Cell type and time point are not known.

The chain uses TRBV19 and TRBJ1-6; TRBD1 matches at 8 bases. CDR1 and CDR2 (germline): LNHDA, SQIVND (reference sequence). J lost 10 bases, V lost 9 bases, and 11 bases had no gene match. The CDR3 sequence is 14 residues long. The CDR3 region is CASAGTGSGSPLHF. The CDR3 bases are TGTGCCAGCGCCGGGACAGGATCAGGATCACCCCTCCACTTT.

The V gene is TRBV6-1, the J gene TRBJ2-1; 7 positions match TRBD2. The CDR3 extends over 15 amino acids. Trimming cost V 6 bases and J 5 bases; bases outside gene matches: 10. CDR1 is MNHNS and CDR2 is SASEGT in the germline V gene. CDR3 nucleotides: TGTGCCAGCAGACCTACTAGCGTGAGAAACAATGAGCAGTTCTTC. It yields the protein CASRPTSVRNNEQFF.

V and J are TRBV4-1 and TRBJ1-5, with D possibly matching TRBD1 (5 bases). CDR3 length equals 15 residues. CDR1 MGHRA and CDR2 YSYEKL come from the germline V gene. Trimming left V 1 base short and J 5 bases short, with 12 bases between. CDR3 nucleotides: TGCGCCAGCAGCCAAGCGGACATGAGGGATCAGCCCCAGCATTTT. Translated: CASSQADMRDQPQHF.

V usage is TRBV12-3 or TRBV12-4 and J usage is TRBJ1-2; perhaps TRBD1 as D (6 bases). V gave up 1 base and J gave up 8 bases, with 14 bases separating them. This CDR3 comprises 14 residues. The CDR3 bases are TGTGCCAGCAGTTTAGGTGCCAGGGGTTTCGGCTACACCTTC. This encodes CASSLGARGFGYTF.

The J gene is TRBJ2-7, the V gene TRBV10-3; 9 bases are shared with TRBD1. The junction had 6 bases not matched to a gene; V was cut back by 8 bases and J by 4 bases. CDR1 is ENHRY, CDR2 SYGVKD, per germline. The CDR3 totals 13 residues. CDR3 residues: CAIGDREGYEQYF. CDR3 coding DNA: TGTGCCATCGGGGACAGGGAAGGGTACGAGCAGTACTTC.

CDR3 coding DNA: TGTGCCAGCAGCCCAGAACTGACTAGCGGGGCCTACGAGCAGTACTTC. Its protein product is CASSPELTSGAYEQYF. The chain employs TRBV9 and TRBJ2-7, with 11 bases identical to TRBD2. Germline lookup yields CDR1 SGDLS and CDR2 YYNGEE. This CDR3 is 16 amino acids long. V was pared by 4 bases and J by 2 bases, with 8 bases of the junction left unmatched.

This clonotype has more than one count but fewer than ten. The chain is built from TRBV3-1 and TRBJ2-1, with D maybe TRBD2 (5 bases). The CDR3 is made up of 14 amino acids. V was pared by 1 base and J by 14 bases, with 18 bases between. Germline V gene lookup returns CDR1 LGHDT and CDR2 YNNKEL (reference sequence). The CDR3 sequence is CASSQGRRAGRKFF. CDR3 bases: TGTGCCAGCAGCCAAGGCCGCCGCGCGGGTCGGAAGTTCTTC.

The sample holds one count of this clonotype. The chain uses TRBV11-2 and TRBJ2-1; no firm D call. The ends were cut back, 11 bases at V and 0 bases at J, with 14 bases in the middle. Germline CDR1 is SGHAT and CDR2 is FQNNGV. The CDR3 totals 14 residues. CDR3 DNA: TGTGCCGCAAGAGGCGTTAGCTCCTACAATGAGCAGTTCTTC. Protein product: CAARGVSSYNEQFF.

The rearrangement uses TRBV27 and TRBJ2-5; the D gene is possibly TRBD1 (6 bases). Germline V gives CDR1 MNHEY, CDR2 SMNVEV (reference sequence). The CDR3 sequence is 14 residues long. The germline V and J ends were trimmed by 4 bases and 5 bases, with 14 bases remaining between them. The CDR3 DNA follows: TGTGCCAGCAGTTCAATAGGGGGAATGGAGACCCAGTACTTC. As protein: CASSSIGGMETQYF.

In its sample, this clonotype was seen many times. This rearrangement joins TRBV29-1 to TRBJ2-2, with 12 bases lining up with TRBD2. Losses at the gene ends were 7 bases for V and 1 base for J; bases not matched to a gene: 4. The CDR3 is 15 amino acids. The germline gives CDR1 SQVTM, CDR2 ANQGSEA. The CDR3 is CSAKLAGGNTGELFF. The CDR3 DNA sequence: TGCAGCGCCAAACTAGCGGGAGGGAACACCGGGGAGCTGTTTTTT.

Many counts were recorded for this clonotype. This chain's CDR3 is CASSLARSVAETQYF. CDR3 sequence (DNA): TGTGCCAGCAGCTTAGCGCGGTCGGTAGCGGAGACCCAGTACTTC. This rearrangement joins TRBV7-9 to TRBJ2-5; D is perhaps TRBD2 (5 bases). The CDR3 contains 15 residues. Trimming stripped 0 bases from V and 5 bases from J, with 13 bases between. Germline CDR1 SEHNR, CDR2 FQNEAQ (reference sequence).

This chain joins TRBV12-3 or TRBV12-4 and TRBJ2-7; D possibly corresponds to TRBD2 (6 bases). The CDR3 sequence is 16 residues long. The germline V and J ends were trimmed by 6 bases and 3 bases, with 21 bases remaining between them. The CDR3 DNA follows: TGTGCCAGCAGCTCATATGTCGGGGGAACCTACTACGAGCAGTACTTC. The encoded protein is CASSSYVGGTYYEQYF.

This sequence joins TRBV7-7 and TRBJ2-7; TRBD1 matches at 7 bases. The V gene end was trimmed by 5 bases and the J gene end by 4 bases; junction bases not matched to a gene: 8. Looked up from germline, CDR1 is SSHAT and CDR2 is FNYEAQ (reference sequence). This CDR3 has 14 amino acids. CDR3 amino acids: CASSPDREGYEQYF. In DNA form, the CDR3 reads TGTGCCAGCAGCCCCGACAGGGAAGGGTACGAGCAGTACTTC.

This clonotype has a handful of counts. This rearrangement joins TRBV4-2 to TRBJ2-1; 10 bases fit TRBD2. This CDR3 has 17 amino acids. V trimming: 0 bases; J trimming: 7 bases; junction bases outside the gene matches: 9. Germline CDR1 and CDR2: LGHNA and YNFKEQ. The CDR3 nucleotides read TGTGCCAGCAGCCAAGATTCGGCTAGCGGGAGCTGGAATGAGCAGTTCTTC. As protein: CASSQDSASGSWNEQFF.

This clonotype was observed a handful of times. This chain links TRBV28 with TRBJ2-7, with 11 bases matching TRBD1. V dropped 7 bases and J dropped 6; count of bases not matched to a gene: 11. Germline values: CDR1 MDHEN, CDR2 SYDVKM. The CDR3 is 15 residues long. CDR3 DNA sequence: TGTGCCAGCATCGAAATCGGACAGGGGGCTAGCGAGCAGTACTTC. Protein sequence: CASIEIGQGASEQYF.

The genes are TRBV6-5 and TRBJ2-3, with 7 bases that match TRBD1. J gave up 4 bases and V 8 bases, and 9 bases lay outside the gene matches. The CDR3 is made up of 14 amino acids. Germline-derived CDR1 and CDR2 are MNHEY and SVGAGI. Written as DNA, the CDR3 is TGTGCCAGCCGGGCAGGGGGAAGTGCAGATACGCAGTATTTT. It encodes CASRAGGSADTQYF.

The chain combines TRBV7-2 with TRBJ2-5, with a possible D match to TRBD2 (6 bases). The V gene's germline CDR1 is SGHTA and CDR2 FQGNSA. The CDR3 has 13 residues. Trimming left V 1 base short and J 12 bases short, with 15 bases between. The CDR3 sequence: CASSLDSSGVKYF. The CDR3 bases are TGTGCCAGCAGCTTAGATTCGTCGGGAGTCAAGTACTTC.

The CDR3 region is CASSLRLAGTRANEQFF. In DNA, the CDR3 is TGTGCCAGCAGCCTCCGACTAGCGGGTACTAGGGCCAATGAGCAGTTCTTC. The chain uses TRBV11-2 and TRBJ2-1; 10 nucleotides line up with TRBD2. CDR1 SGHAT and CDR2 FQNNGV come from the germline V gene. J lost 6 bases, V lost 5 bases, and 13 bases had no gene match. This CDR3 is 17 amino acids long.

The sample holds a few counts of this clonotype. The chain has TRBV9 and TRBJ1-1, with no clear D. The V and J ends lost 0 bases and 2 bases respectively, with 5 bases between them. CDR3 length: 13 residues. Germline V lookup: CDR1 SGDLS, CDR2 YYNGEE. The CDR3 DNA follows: TGTGCCAGCAGCGTAGAGAGTAACACTGAAGCTTTCTTT. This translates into CASSVESNTEAFF.

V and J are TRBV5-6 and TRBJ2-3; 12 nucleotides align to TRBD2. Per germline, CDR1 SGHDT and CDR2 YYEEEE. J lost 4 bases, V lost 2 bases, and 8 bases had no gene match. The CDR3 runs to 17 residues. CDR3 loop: CASSFGLAGRGADTQYF. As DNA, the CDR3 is TGTGCCAGCAGCTTTGGACTAGCGGGGAGGGGAGCAGATACGCAGTATTTT. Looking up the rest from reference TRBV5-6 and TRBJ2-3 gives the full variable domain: DAGVTQSPTHLIKTRGQQVTLRCSPKSGHDTVSWYQQALGQGPQFIFQYYEEEERQRGNFPDRFSGHQFPNYSSELNVNALLLGDSALYLCASSFGLAGRGADTQYFGPGTRLTVL.

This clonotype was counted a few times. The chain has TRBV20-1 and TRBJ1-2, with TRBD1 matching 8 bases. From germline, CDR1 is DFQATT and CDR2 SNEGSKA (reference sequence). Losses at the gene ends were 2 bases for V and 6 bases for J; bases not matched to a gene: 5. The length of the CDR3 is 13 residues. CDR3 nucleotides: TGCAGTGCTAGACGGACAGGGAGAGATGGCTACACCTTC. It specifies CSARRTGRDGYTF.